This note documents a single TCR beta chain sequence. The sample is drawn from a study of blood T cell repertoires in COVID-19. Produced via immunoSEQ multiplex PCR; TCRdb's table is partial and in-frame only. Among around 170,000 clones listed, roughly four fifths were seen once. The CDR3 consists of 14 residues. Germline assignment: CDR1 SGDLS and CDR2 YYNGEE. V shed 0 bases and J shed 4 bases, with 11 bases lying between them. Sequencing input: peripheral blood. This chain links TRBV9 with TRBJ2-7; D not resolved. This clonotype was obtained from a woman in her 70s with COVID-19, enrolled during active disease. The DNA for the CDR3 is TGTGCCAGCAGCGTAGACGCCACCAGGTACGAGCAGTACTTC. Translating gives CASSVDATRYEQYF.